These 8 T cell receptor beta chains share one sample of origin, sequenced in a study of blood T cells in healthy people across ages. A second PCR of roughly 7 to 11 cycles used a sample-barcoded 5' primer and a J-beta primer mix. In TCRdb, the 5' RACE reads were re-called with MiXCR into one record per CDR3 protein. The sample contains about 1.6 million distinct CDR3 sequences, about 35% of which appear only once. The sample taken for sequencing was blood. These receptors were taken from a woman aged 30 to 39 in good health.

This clonotype occurred a few times. The chain's CDR3 is CAPHLAGGPNEQYF. CDR3 bases: TGTGCCCCGCATCTAGCGGGAGGGCCGAACGAGCAGTACTTC. This chain joins TRBV10-3 and TRBJ2-5; 12 bases align to TRBD2. TRBJ2-7 explains the end of the DNA better; the J call may be wrong. CDR3 size: 14 residues. CDR1 and CDR2 from the germline V gene are ENHRY and SYGVKD.

Comment on this clonotype: This may be a read error, as it is one base from a much larger clone. The gene calls are TRBV13 and TRBJ2-7, with 8 bases identical to TRBD1. In germline, CDR1 is PRHDT, CDR2 FYEKMQ (reference sequence). Trimming took 5 bases from V and 3 from J; bases not matched to a gene: 9. The CDR3 sequence is 15 residues long. Here the CDR3 DNA reads TGTGCCAGCAGCCCCCATGACAGGGGAGACTACGAGCAGTACTTC. Translating it yields CASSPHDRGDYEQYF.

The chain has TRBV7-3 and TRBJ2-3, with TRBD2 identical over 7 bases. The CDR3 spans 16 residues. CDR1 is SGHTA and CDR2 is FQGTGA in the germline V gene. V shed 9 bases, J shed 4 bases, and the junction held 16 bases outside the gene matches. CDR3 nucleotides: TGTGCCAGTAGTCGAATTAGCGGAAGCGGGGCAGATACGCAGTATTTT. This translates into CASSRISGSGADTQYF. Using reference TRBV7-3 and TRBJ2-3 for the parts outside the CDR3, the full variable domain is GAGVSQTPSNKVTEKGKYVELRCDPISGHTALYWYRQSLGQGPEFLIYFQGTGAADDSGLPNDRFFAVRPEGSVSTLKIQRTERGDSAVYLCASSRISGSGADTQYFGPGTRLTVL.

This clonotype has more than one count but fewer than ten. This chain connects TRBV7-6 to TRBJ2-3; 12 positions match TRBD2. V was pared by 4 bases and J by 6 bases, with 5 bases of the junction left unmatched. The V gene's germline CDR1 is SGHVS and CDR2 FNYEAQ. CDR3 size: 15 residues. CDR3 DNA: TGTGCCAGCAGCTCTCTAGCGGGGGGGCTGGATACGCAGTATTTT. Translated, it gives CASSSLAGGLDTQYF.

The genes are TRBV11-1 and TRBJ2-7; 12 bases are a match to TRBD1. The V and J ends lost 3 bases and 4 bases, in that order; junction bases with no gene match: 16. Germline V gene data show CDR1 as SGHAT and CDR2 as FQDESV (reference sequence). This CDR3 contains 19 residues. CDR3 nucleotide sequence: TGTGCCAGCAGCTTGGAGACAATTCTACCGGGACAGGGGGCTTACGAGCAGTACTTC. Translation: CASSLETILPGQGAYEQYF.

The gene calls are TRBV20-1 and TRBJ2-3, with 13 bases aligning to TRBD2. Germline lookup yields CDR1 DFQATT and CDR2 SNEGSKA (reference sequence). V lost 5 bases to trimming and J lost 4 bases; unmatched junction nucleotides: 12. The CDR3 runs 17 residues. The CDR3 coding sequence is TGCAGTGCTTCTACTAGCGGGGGGGCCGAGAAGTCAGATACGCAGTATTTT. Translated: CSASTSGGAEKSDTQYF.

The rearrangement joins TRBV5-1 to TRBJ1-1; possible D gene TRBD1, 6 bases. Trimming left V 1 base short and J 4 bases short, with 14 bases between. The CDR3 is 15 residues long. The germline V gene encodes CDR1 SGHRS and CDR2 YFSETQ. The CDR3, as DNA: TGCGCCAGCAGCTTGCGGGCAGGGGCGAGCACTGAAGCTTTCTTT. This codes for CASSLRAGASTEAFF.

This clonotype has only a few counts. Relative to the germline gene, one junction end is altered; a read error may explain this. The CDR3 loop is CASSLSISTDTQYF. The CDR3 nucleotides are TGTGCCAGCAGTCTATCTATCAGCACAGATACGCAGTATTTT. V gene TRBV27 combines with J gene TRBJ2-3; D is ambiguous. This CDR3 has 14 amino acids. CDR1 and CDR2 from the germline V gene are MNHEY and SMNVEV (reference sequence).